This T cell receptor (beta chain) was captured in a study of T-cell reconstitution after alpha-beta-depleted transplantation in children. Overall study findings and caveats: Once a year had passed after transplant, T-cell counts and diversity came mostly from newly produced T cells. Several hundred expanded graft clones reportedly were the source of alpha-beta T cells about two months after transplant. From surviving recipient T cells and thymic progenitors came the high day-60 TCRbeta diversity observed in some patients.

The CDR3 runs to 15 residues. CDR1 DFQATT and CDR2 SNEGSKA come from the germline V gene (reference sequence). Trimming stripped 2 bases from V and 0 bases from J, with 11 bases between. Researchers prepared the TCRbeta library using unique molecular identifiers, the study reports. TCRdb ran MiXCR on the PCR reads and lists one entry per CDR3 protein. The table lists roughly 490,000 distinct CDR3 sequences, about an eighth of them singletons. For this clonotype: As yet, its antigen is unknown.

Here the sequenced sample was PBMCs, mostly from graft donor cells, taken 180 days after TCRalphabeta/CD19-depleted stem cell transplant. This chain connects TRBV20-1 to TRBJ1-5; the D gene is possibly TRBD1 (5 bases). The TCR was taken from a female patient aged 2-10 years who had a stem cell transplant for aplastic anemia, so the T cells may come from the graft donor. CDR3 nucleotide sequence: TGCAGTGCTAGACCTGGGGGATATAGCAATCAGCCCCAGCATTTT. Translated: CSARPGGYSNQPQHF.